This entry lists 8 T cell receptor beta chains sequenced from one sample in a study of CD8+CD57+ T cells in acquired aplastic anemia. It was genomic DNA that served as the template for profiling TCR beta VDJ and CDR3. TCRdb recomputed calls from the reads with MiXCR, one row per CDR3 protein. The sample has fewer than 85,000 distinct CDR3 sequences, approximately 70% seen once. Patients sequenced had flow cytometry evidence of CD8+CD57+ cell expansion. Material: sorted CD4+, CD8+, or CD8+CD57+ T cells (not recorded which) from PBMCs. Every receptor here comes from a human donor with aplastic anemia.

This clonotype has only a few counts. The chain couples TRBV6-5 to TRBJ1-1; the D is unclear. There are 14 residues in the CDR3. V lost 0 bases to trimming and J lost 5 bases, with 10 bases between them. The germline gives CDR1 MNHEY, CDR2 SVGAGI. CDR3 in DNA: TGTGCCAGCAGTTACTCGAAGGCCCTTACTGAAGCTTTCTTT. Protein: CASSYSKALTEAFF.

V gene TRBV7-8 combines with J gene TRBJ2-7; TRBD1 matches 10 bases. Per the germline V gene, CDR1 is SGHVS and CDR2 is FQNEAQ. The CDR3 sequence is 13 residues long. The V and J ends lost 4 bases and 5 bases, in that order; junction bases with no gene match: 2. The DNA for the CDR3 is TGTGCCAGCAGCTCCGGGACAGGGGACGAGCAGTACTTC. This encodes CASSSGTGDEQYF.

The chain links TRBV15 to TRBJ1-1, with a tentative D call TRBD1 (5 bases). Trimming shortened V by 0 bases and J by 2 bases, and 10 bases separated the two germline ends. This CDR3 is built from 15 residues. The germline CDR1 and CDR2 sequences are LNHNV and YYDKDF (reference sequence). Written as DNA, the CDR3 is TGTGCCACCAGCAGAGAGGGGGGAGTTAACACTGAAGCTTTCTTT. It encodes CATSREGGVNTEAFF.

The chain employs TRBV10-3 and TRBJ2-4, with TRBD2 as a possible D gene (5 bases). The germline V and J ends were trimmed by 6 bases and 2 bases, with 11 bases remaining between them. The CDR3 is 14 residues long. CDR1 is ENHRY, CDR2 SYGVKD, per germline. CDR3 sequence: CAIREDGTKNIQYF. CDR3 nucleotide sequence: TGTGCCATCAGGGAAGACGGGACCAAAAACATTCAGTACTTC.

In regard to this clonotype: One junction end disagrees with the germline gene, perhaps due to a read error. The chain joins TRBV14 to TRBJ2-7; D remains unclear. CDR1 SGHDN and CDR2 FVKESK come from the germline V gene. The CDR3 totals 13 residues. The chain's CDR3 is CASSQGSGREQYF. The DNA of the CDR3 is TGCGCCAGCAGCCAAGGGTCCGGAAGAGAGCAGTACTTC.

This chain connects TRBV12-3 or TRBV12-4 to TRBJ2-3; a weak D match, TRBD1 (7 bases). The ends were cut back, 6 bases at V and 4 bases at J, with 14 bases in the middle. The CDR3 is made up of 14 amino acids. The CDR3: CASRQGTSSDTQYF. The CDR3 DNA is TGTGCCAGCAGACAGGGGACTTCCTCAGATACGCAGTATTTT.

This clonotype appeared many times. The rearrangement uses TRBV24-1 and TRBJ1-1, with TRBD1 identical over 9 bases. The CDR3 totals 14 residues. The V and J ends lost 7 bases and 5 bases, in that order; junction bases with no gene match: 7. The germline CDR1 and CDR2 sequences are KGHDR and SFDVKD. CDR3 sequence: CATRNTGGLTEAFF. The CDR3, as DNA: TGTGCCACCAGAAATACAGGGGGCTTGACTGAAGCTTTCTTT.

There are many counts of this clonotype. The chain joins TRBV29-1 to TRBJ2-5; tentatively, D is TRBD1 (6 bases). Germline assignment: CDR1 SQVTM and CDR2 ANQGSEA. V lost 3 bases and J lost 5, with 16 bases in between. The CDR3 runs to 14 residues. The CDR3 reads CSVEAAGDVETQYF. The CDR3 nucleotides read TGCAGCGTTGAGGCGGCAGGGGATGTCGAGACCCAGTACTTC.